One and the same sample provided the 19 T cell receptor beta chains below, sequenced in a study of molecular identifiers for immune sequencing clone quantification. One entry per CDR3 protein results from TCRdb running MiXCR on the PCR reads. The sample lists hundreds of thousands of distinct CDR3 sequences; 25% were seen once. Sequenced input: naive CD8+ T cells from blood, with Jurkat cell RNA spiked in. As to subset: FACS-sorted CD8+CD4-CCR7+CD45RA+ naive T cells. These receptors were obtained from a human donor in good health. Some libraries in this study had Jurkat cell RNA spiked in.

The sample holds a few counts of this clonotype. This chain links TRBV6-5 with TRBJ1-5, with a weak D call TRBD1 (5 bases). Trimming took off 6 bases at V and 9 bases at J, with 12 bases between the two ends. In germline, CDR1 is MNHEY, CDR2 SVGAGI. The CDR3 length is 12 residues. The CDR3 DNA reads as TGTGCCAGCAGACCTTTGGGGGGGCCCCAGCATTTT. As protein: CASRPLGGPQHF.

The sample holds a few counts of this clonotype. The chain recombines TRBV2 with TRBJ2-5; D perhaps matches TRBD1 (5 bases). This CDR3 contains 14 residues. Germline CDR1 reads SNHLY; CDR2 reads FYNNEI. V gave up 4 bases and J gave up 2 bases, with 11 bases separating them. CDR3 sequence: CASSGYDRQETQYF. The CDR3 bases are TGTGCCAGCAGTGGTTACGACAGACAAGAGACCCAGTACTTC.

About this clonotype itself: A read error may be the cause here, since a much bigger clone is one base away. The J gene is TRBJ2-7, the V gene TRBV28; unclear D gene. This CDR3 region has 16 residues. Per the germline V gene, CDR1 is MDHEN and CDR2 is SYDVKM. CDR3 nucleotide sequence: TGTGCCAGCAGTTTACCCCCCAGGACGGGTACCTACGAGCAGCACTTC. Encoded protein: CASSLPPRTGTYEQHF.

The V and J genes are TRBV5-5 and TRBJ2-7; unclear D gene. V gave up 0 bases and J gave up 7 bases, with 11 bases separating them. The CDR3 spans 13 residues. Looked up from germline, CDR1 is SGHKS and CDR2 is YYEKEE (reference sequence). The DNA for the CDR3 is TGTGCCAGCAGCTTGGTAAGGTTTAGTGAGCAGTACTTC. Its translation is CASSLVRFSEQYF.

The gene calls are TRBV20-1 and TRBJ1-3, with 7 bases fitting TRBD1. Looked up from germline, CDR1 is DFQATT and CDR2 is SNEGSKA (reference sequence). This CDR3 has 17 amino acids. Trimming removed 0 bases from V and 2 bases from J; junction bases left unmatched: 10. The CDR3 loop is CSARDSGAGGPGNTIYF. In DNA form, the CDR3 reads TGCAGTGCTAGAGATAGTGGAGCAGGGGGGCCTGGAAACACCATATATTTT.

This clonotype occurred many times. The chain carries TRBV9 and TRBJ2-6; weak D call: TRBD1 (5 bases). Trimming stripped 8 bases from V and 4 bases from J, with 13 bases between. Germline CDR1 and CDR2: SGDLS and YYNGEE. The CDR3 runs 14 residues. The CDR3 protein is CASYAGSGANVLTF. The CDR3, as DNA: TGTGCCAGTTACGCAGGGTCCGGGGCCAACGTCCTGACTTTC.

In its sample, this clonotype was seen many times. The rearrangement joins TRBV29-1 to TRBJ2-5, with D possibly being TRBD1 (6 bases). Germline CDR1 and CDR2: SQVTM and ANQGSEA. V gave up 7 bases and J gave up 1 base, with 10 bases separating them. This CDR3 region has 12 residues. The CDR3 protein is CSARDIQETQYF. The CDR3, as DNA: TGCAGCGCACGGGACATCCAAGAGACCCAGTACTTC.

As concerns this clonotype: This clone may be a read error of a much larger clone one base away. The rearrangement joins TRBV6-5 to TRBJ2-7; TRBD1 or TRBD2 may be the D gene (5 bases each). Germline CDR1 is MNHEY and CDR2 is SVGAGI. This CDR3 is built from 16 residues. The V gene lost 0 bases and the J gene lost 3 bases, with 15 bases spanning the gap. This CDR3 is CASSYSGVNRVYEQYF. CDR3 bases: TGTGCCAGCAGTTACTCGGGGGTAAATCGAGTCTACGAGCAGTACTTC.

V and J are TRBV7-6 and TRBJ2-7, with 7 positions matching TRBD2. Germline V gene data show CDR1 as SGHVS and CDR2 as FNYEAQ. V shed 5 bases, J shed 0 bases, and the junction held 13 bases outside the gene matches. The CDR3 is 17 amino acids. CDR3 sequence: CASSLNIPGGPSYEQYF. For the CDR3, the DNA is TGTGCCAGCAGCCTTAATATTCCGGGGGGACCCTCCTACGAGCAGTACTTC.

This rearrangement joins TRBV9 to TRBJ2-5; D could derive from TRBD1 or TRBD2 (5 bases each). Trimming pared 3 bases from V and 2 bases from J, leaving 14 bases between. In germline, CDR1 is SGDLS, CDR2 YYNGEE. The CDR3 consists of 15 residues. CDR3 in DNA: TGTGCCAGCAGCGCCGGGGCCGGGCGGCAAGAGACCCAGTACTTC. It codes for CASSAGAGRQETQYF.

The chain employs TRBV13 and TRBJ1-2, with D unresolved. Germline assignment: CDR1 PRHDT and CDR2 FYEKMQ (reference sequence). The V and J ends lost 10 bases and 5 bases respectively, with 20 bases between them. The CDR3 loop spans 14 amino acids. The CDR3 region has the DNA TGTGCCACCCTCCTAGGGCGAACTTTTTATGGCTACACCTTC. The encoded protein is CATLLGRTFYGYTF. The complete variable domain, with remaining parts taken from reference TRBV13 and TRBJ1-2, reads AAGVIQSPRHLIKEKRETATLKCYPIPRHDTVYWYQQGPGQDPQFLISFYEKMQSDKGSIPDRFSAQQFSDYHSELNMSSLELGDSALYFCATLLGRTFYGYTFGSGTRLTVV.

Note on this clonotype: The junction and the germline gene differ at one end; a read error may be behind it. The chain links TRBV15 to TRBJ1-4; weak D call: TRBD1 (6 bases). Germline V CDR1 and CDR2: LNHNV, YYDKDF (reference sequence). There are 15 residues in the CDR3. CDR3 sequence: CATREGGSVNERLFF. DNA for the CDR3: TGTGCCACCAGAGAGGGGGGCAGTGTTAATGAAAGACTGTTTTTT.

As to this clonotype: Germline is not matched at one junction end, which may reflect a read error. The J gene is TRBJ2-5, the V gene TRBV5-1; D is perhaps TRBD1 or TRBD2 (6 bases each). The CDR3 length is 15 residues. CDR1 and CDR2 from the germline V gene are SGHRS and YFSETQ. CDR3 coding DNA: TGCGCCAGCCGCTTTGTGGGGGGCGGGCAAGAGACCCAGTACTTC. Residues: CASRFVGGGQETQYF.

This clonotype has at least ten counts. The rearrangement uses TRBV6-5 and TRBJ1-2; weak D call: TRBD1 (6 bases). CDR1 is MNHEY, CDR2 SVGAGI, per germline. Trimming removed 9 bases at V and 0 bases at J, with 20 bases between. The CDR3 is 16 residues long. Here the CDR3 reads CASHNAQGFTNYGYTF. CDR3 nucleotide sequence: TGTGCCAGTCATAATGCACAGGGATTCACTAACTATGGCTACACCTTC.

This clonotype was seen at least ten times. The CDR3 DNA is TGTGCCATCAGTGAGTCGACTACCGGACTGACACAAGAGACCCAGTACTTC. Residues: CAISESTTGLTQETQYF. J is TRBJ2-5 and V is TRBV10-3; D might be TRBD2 (5 bases). Germline CDR1 ENHRY, CDR2 SYGVKD. V gave up 0 bases and J gave up 2 bases, with 16 bases separating them. The CDR3 runs to 17 residues.

CDR3 nucleotides: TGTGCTAGTGGTTTTGAAACTAGCGGAGCATACAATGAGCAGTTCTTC. Translation: CASGFETSGAYNEQFF. V and J are TRBV12-5 and TRBJ2-1; TRBD2 agrees at 8 bases. V shed 3 bases, J shed 4 bases, and the junction held 8 bases outside the gene matches. The CDR3 is made up of 16 amino acids. Germline V gene sequence: CDR1 LGHNT, CDR2 FRNRAP.

This clonotype was detected many times. The conserved phenylalanine or tryptophan normally closing the CDR3 is absent here, so this likely arose from a read error. The DNA is omitted, as the CDR3 cannot be located on it reliably, and the CDR3 follows TCRdb's listing. The J gene is TRBJ2-1, the V gene TRBV23-1. TRBV23-1 is classed as an ORF, of uncertain function. Including both end residues, the CDR3 is 12 amino acids long. CDR3 protein: CASSHYGTRHFG.

This clonotype was observed at least ten times. V gene TRBV7-9 combines with J gene TRBJ2-3; D is undetermined. V shed 5 bases and J shed 14 bases, with 14 bases lying between them. The CDR3 length is 11 residues. Per the germline V gene, CDR1 is SEHNR and CDR2 is FQNEAQ (reference sequence). In DNA, the CDR3 is TGTGCCAGCAGCCCACAAACGTTGGCGTATTTT. It is translated as CASSPQTLAYF.

The chain carries TRBV9 and TRBJ2-2; tentatively, D is TRBD2 (5 bases). Trimming left V 0 bases short and J 0 bases short, with 9 bases between. The CDR3 is made up of 16 amino acids. The germline gives CDR1 SGDLS, CDR2 YYNGEE. CDR3 region: CASSVGGYSNTGELFF. Written as DNA, the CDR3 is TGTGCCAGCAGCGTAGGAGGGTACTCGAACACCGGGGAGCTGTTTTTT.